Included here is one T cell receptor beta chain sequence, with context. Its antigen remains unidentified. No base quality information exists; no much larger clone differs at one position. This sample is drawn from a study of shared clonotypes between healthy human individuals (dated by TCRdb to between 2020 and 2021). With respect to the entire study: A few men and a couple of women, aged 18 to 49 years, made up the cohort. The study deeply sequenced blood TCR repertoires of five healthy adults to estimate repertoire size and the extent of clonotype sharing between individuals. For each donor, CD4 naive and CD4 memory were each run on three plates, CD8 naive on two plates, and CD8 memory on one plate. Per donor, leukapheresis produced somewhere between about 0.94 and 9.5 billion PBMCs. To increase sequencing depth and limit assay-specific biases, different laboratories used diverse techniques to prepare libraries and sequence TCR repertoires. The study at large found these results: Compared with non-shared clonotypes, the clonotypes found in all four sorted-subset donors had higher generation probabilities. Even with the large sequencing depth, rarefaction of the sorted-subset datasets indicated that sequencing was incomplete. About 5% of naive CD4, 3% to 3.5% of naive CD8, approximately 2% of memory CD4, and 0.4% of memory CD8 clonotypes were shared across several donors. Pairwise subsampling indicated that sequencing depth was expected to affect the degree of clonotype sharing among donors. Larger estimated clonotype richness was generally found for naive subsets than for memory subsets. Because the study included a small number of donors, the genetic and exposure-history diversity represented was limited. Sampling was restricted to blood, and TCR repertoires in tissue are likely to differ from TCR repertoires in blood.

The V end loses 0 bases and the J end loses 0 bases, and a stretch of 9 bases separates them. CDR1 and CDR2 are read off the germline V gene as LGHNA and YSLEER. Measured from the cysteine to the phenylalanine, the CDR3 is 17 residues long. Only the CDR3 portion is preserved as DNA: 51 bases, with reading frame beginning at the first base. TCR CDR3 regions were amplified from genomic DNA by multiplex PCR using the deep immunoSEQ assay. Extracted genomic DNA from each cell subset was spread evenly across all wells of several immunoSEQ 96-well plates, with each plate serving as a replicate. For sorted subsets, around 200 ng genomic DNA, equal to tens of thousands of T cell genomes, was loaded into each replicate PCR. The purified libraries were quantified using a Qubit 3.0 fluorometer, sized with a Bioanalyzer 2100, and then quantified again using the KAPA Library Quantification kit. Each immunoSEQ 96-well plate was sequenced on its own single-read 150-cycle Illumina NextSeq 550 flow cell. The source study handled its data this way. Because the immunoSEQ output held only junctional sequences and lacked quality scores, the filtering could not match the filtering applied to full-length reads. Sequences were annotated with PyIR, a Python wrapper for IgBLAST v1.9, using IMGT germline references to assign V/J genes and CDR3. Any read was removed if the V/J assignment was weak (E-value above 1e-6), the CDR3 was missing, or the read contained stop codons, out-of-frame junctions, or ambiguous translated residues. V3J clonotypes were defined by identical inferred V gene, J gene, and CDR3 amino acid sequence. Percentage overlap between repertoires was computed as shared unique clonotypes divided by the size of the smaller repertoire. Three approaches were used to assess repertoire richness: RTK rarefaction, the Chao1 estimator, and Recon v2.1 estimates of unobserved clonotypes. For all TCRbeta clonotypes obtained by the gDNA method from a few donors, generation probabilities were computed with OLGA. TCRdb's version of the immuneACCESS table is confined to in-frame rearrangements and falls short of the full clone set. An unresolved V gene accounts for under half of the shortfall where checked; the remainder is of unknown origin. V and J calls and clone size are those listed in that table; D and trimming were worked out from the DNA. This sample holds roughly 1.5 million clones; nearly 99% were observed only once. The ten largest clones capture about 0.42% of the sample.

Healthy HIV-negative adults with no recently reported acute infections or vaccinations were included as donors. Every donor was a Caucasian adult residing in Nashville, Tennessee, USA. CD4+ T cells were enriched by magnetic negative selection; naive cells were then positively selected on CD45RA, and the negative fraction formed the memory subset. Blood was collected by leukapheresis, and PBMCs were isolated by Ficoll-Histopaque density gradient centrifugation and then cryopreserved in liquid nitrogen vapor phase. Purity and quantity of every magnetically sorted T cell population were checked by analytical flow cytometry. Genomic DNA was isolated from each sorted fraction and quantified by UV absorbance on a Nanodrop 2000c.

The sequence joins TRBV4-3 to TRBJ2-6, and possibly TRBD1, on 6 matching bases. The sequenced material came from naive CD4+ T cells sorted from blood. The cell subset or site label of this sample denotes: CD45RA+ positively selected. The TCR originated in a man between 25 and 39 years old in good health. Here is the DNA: TGCGCCAGCAGCCAAGATCTAGGGGGCTCTGGGGCCAACGTCCTGACTTTC. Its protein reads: CASSQDLGGSGANVLTF.